The source of this T cell receptor (beta chain) is a study of a mutant IDH1 vaccine in newly diagnosed glioma. The V gene end was trimmed by 4 bases and the J gene end by 5 bases; junction bases not matched to a gene: 10. The length of the CDR3 is 15 residues. Germline V gene data show CDR1 as SGHNT and CDR2 as YYREEE (reference sequence). TCRdb's table, derived via immunoSEQ multiplex PCR, lists solely in-frame clones and lacks some. The repertoire consists of about 34,000 clones, with 80% to 85% occurring once and the leading ten covering 9%. Time point here: baseline, week 1 (first vaccination visit). Described treatment: pre-vaccination baseline after standard-of-care therapy.

The chain links TRBV5-4 to TRBJ2-5; 8 positions agree with TRBD2. The receptor was derived from a man over 45 with glioma. Some clones in this sample may be carry-over from other donors' samples. This specimen was peripheral blood mononuclear cells (PBMCs), taken from a glioma patient treated with radiotherapy, temozolomide or both. The CDR3: CASSPAGGGSETQYF. The CDR3 DNA is TGTGCCAGCAGCCCGGCGGGAGGAGGGAGTGAGACCCAGTACTTC.